These 7 T cell receptor beta chains were all obtained from the same sample, sequenced in a study of PD-1 blockade in classical Hodgkin lymphoma. Documented time point: cycle 4 day 1 (C4D1), after 6 weeks of nivolumab. In every patient, relapse followed autologous stem cell transplantation, while exposure to brentuximab vedotin differed. Measured with immunoSEQ multiplex PCR; TCRdb has only the in-frame clones, and not every one. The sample gives 21,000 or so clones, approximately 85% of which show up once; about 14% is in the top ten. The sequences come from peripheral blood mononuclear cells (PBMCs), collected before the fourth cycle of nivolumab. The receptor source for this set is a human donor with classical Hodgkin lymphoma.

Concerning this clone: This same CDR3 is encoded by further DNA sequences in the sample. The genes are TRBV5-4 and TRBJ2-2; no reliable D call. This CDR3 spans 12 amino acids. Trimming cost V 4 bases and J 5 bases, with 6 bases left between them. Germline CDR1 and CDR2: SGHNT and YYREEE (reference sequence). CDR3 sequence (DNA): TGTGCCAGCAGCAAGGATACCGGGGAGCTGTTTTTT. It encodes CASSKDTGELFF.

V gene TRBV5-6 combines with J gene TRBJ2-2; 9 positions agree with TRBD1. Germline values: CDR1 SGHDT, CDR2 YYEEEE. The CDR3 runs 17 residues. V shed 0 bases and J 3 bases; nucleotides not matched to a gene: 6. Here the CDR3 reads CASSLDLGTGYTGELFF. CDR3 DNA: TGTGCCAGCAGCTTGGATCTCGGGACAGGGTACACCGGGGAGCTGTTTTTT.

This clone was counted once. V usage is TRBV19 and J usage is TRBJ1-5, with 7 bases aligning to TRBD1. Germline V lookup: CDR1 LNHDA, CDR2 SQIVND (reference sequence). This CDR3 is 13 amino acids long. Trimming at V came to 5 bases and at J to 6 bases, leaving 4 bases not matched to a gene. This chain's CDR3 is CASSDRVGQPQHF. CDR3 DNA sequence: TGTGCCAGTAGTGACAGGGTCGGTCAGCCCCAGCATTTT. Based on the CDR3 plus reference TRBV19 and TRBJ1-5, the full variable domain is DGGITQSPKYLFRKEGQNVTLSCEQNLNHDAMYWYRQDPGQGLRLIYYSQIVNDFQKGDIAEGYSVSREKKESFPLTVTSAQKNPTAFYLCASSDRVGQPQHFGDGTRLSIL.

This rearrangement joins TRBV5-4 to TRBJ2-5, with 9 bases matching TRBD2. This CDR3 is 15 amino acids long. The J segment lost 2 bases and the V segment lost 3 bases, leaving 5 bases of the junction unmatched. Germline lookup yields CDR1 SGHNT and CDR2 YYREEE (reference sequence). The CDR3 DNA reads TGTGCCAGCAGCTCCAACCTAGCGGGACAAGAGACCCAGTACTTC. This gives the protein CASSSNLAGQETQYF. Full variable domain (missing parts from reference TRBV5-4 and TRBJ2-5): ETGVTQSPTHLIKTRGQQVTLRCSSQSGHNTVSWYQQALGQGPQFIFQYYREEENGRGNFPPRFSGLQFPNYSSELNVNALELDDSALYLCASSSNLAGQETQYFGPGTRLLVL.

This clone was seen a single time. V is TRBV14 and J is TRBJ2-7; TRBD2 agrees at 7 bases. The germline CDR1 and CDR2 sequences are SGHDN and FVKESK. This CDR3 is built from 15 residues. Trimming cost V 4 bases and J 2 bases; bases outside gene matches: 8. The CDR3 DNA reads TGTGCCAGCAGCCGATCTAGCGGCCCCACCTACGAGCAGTACTTC. This sequence encodes CASSRSSGPTYEQYF.

V gene TRBV18 combines with J gene TRBJ2-1, with 10 bases matching TRBD2. V lost 5 bases and J lost 6; bases outside the gene matches: 7. Germline lookup yields CDR1 KGHSH and CDR2 LQKENI. CDR3 length equals 15 residues. CDR3 coding DNA: TGTGCCAGCTCATCACGGGCTAGCGGGAGCAATGAGCAGTTCTTC. Translated: CASSSRASGSNEQFF.

This chain links TRBV7-3 with TRBJ1-1, with unresolved D. There are 15 residues in the CDR3. V was shortened by 1 base and J by 7 bases, with 16 bases between the two germline ends. The germline gives CDR1 SGHTA, CDR2 FQGTGA. CDR3 residues: CASSLKAAIGGEAFF. The CDR3 bases are TGTGCCAGCAGCTTAAAGGCGGCCATTGGAGGTGAAGCTTTCTTT.